The entry below gives a single TCR beta chain sequence along with its context. Its antigen is undetermined. Unrecorded immune exposure was likely among donors, who were nominally healthy when sampled. This sample was taken from a study of cytomegalovirus exposure and HLA in healthy donors. Study-wide points: Sequencing likely caused a cluster of highly shared sequence variants. As a later analysis revealed, most CMV-associated TCR beta chains appeared HLA-restricted. It was reported in a later analysis that an Asian-associated ancestry cluster showed fewer N-insertions than the roughly 660-donor mean.

PCR was performed using 60 Vbeta and 13 Jbeta primers. Using immunoSEQ multiplex PCR, the repertoire was profiled, and TCRdb retains in-frame clones only, with some absent. In the table there are about 130,000 clones, less than 90% of which are singletons. The CDR3 covers 15 residues. Trimming at V came to 4 bases and at J to 6 bases, leaving 9 bases not matched to a gene. Germline assignment: CDR1 ENHRY and CDR2 SYGVKD. The receptor was isolated from a man aged 18-30 years in good health and CMV-seropositive. Sequencing input: PBMCs. V and J are TRBV10-3 and TRBJ2-7; 10 nucleotides line up with TRBD2. Here the CDR3 reads CAISGSSGGGGEQYF. The CDR3 DNA sequence: TGTGCCATCAGTGGATCTAGCGGGGGAGGGGGCGAGCAGTACTTC.